These 28 T cell receptor beta chains were all obtained from the same sample, sequenced in a study of shared clonotypes between healthy human individuals. Here immunoSEQ multiplex PCR was the method, and the copy in TCRdb shows in-frame clones only, minus some. The repertoire consists of a few hundred thousand clones, with roughly 84% occurring once and the leading ten covering roughly 15%. Sequencing was performed on memory CD8+ T cells sorted from blood. The subset is: CD45RO+ cells pooled with CCR7-negative TemRA cells. These receptors were obtained from a man aged 18 to 29 in good health.

The rearrangement uses TRBV6-5 and TRBJ2-3, with D perhaps matching TRBD2 (6 bases). The CDR3 has 14 amino acids. CDR1 MNHEY and CDR2 SVGAGI come from the germline V gene. Between the trimmed V and J ends, which lost 7 bases and 4 bases, there was a span of 15 bases. CDR3 sequence reads: CASKLSGEADTQYF. Written as DNA, the CDR3 is TGTGCCAGCAAACTCTCGGGGGAGGCAGATACGCAGTATTTT.

This clone has just one count. The gene calls are TRBV4-1 and TRBJ2-1; TRBD2 matches 11 bases. Germline trimming cut 4 bases from V and 6 bases from J; bases unmatched to any gene: 5. CDR3 length: 15 residues. Germline V gives CDR1 MGHRA, CDR2 YSYEKL. This CDR3 reads CASSPLAGGPNEQFF. The CDR3 DNA reads as TGCGCCAGCAGCCCTCTAGCGGGAGGCCCCAATGAGCAGTTCTTC.

This clone was detected only a few times. The gene calls are TRBV6-1 and TRBJ1-2; a possible D gene is TRBD1 (6 bases). Trimming removed 6 bases from V and 4 bases from J, with 12 bases in between. The CDR3 extends over 13 amino acids. Germline V gene data show CDR1 as MNHNS and CDR2 as SASEGT. The CDR3 loop is CASREQGSYGYTF. CDR3 sequence (DNA): TGTGCCAGCAGGGAACAGGGTAGCTATGGCTACACCTTC.

This sequence joins TRBV4-1 and TRBJ1-1, with D perhaps TRBD1 (5 bases). V was shortened by 1 base and J by 5 bases, with 11 bases between the two germline ends. This CDR3 contains 14 residues. Germline V gene lookup returns CDR1 MGHRA and CDR2 YSYEKL. CDR3 DNA sequence: TGCGCCAGCAGCCAAGTATCGGGGGGTACTGAAGCTTTCTTT. Encoded protein: CASSQVSGGTEAFF.

This clone was seen a single time. The rearrangement joins TRBV7-9 to TRBJ2-5, with 7 nucleotides matching TRBD1. Unmatched junction bases numbered 6, after V lost 5 bases and J lost 3 bases. The CDR3 has 14 residues. Germline CDR1 SEHNR, CDR2 FQNEAQ (reference sequence). The CDR3 protein is CASSNTGAEETQYF. Written as DNA, the CDR3 is TGTGCCAGCAGCAACACAGGGGCCGAAGAGACCCAGTACTTC.

The genes are TRBV7-9 and TRBJ1-1; D might be TRBD1 (5 bases). V shed 6 bases and J shed 0 bases, with 14 bases lying between them. This CDR3 spans 15 amino acids. Per the germline V gene, CDR1 is SEHNR and CDR2 is FQNEAQ (reference sequence). In DNA form, the CDR3 reads TGTGCCAGCAGGAGGGTGGGGCAGTTGAACACTGAAGCTTTCTTT. This codes for CASRRVGQLNTEAFF.

The rearrangement joins TRBV11-2 to TRBJ2-1, with 12 bases lining up with TRBD1. The germline V gene encodes CDR1 SGHAT and CDR2 FQNNGV. The CDR3 length is 15 residues. Unmatched junction bases numbered 11, after V lost 5 bases and J lost 12 bases. CDR3 sequence reads: CASSPPGQGAFGQFF. The CDR3 coding sequence is TGTGCCAGCAGCCCCCCGGGACAGGGGGCATTCGGGCAGTTCTTC.

The chain is built from TRBV4-2 and TRBJ2-1; tentatively, D is TRBD1 or TRBD2 (5 bases each). V lost 1 base and J lost 8, with 9 bases in between. In germline, CDR1 is LGHNA, CDR2 YNFKEQ. The CDR3 consists of 13 residues. Here the CDR3 reads CASSQVGVDEQFF. CDR3 sequence (DNA): TGTGCCAGCAGCCAAGTGGGGGTCGATGAGCAGTTCTTC.

This rearrangement joins TRBV5-4 to TRBJ2-3; possible D gene TRBD2, 5 bases. V lost 2 bases and J lost 4, with 11 bases in between. The V gene's germline CDR1 is SGHNT and CDR2 YYREEE (reference sequence). The CDR3 runs 14 residues. The CDR3 protein is CASSFEASPDTQYF. CDR3 bases: TGTGCCAGCAGCTTCGAAGCTAGCCCAGATACGCAGTATTTT.

The J gene is TRBJ1-6, the V gene TRBV5-6, with 8 bases identical to TRBD1. The J segment lost 4 bases and the V segment lost 3 bases, leaving 6 bases of the junction unmatched. The germline CDR1 and CDR2 sequences are SGHDT and YYEEEE. The CDR3 consists of 16 residues. Here the CDR3 reads CASSSLGTGYNSPLHF. The CDR3 DNA reads TGTGCCAGCAGCTCCCTAGGGACAGGTTATAATTCACCCCTCCACTTT.

Regarding this clone: Other DNA sequences in the same sample also yield this CDR3. The chain is built from TRBV6-1 and TRBJ2-7; D possibly corresponds to TRBD1 (6 bases). Trimming took off 1 base at V and 3 bases at J, with 10 bases between the two ends. CDR3 length equals 14 residues. From germline, CDR1 is MNHNS and CDR2 SASEGT. CDR3 sequence: CASSEVGRGYEQYF. CDR3 bases: TGTGCCAGCAGTGAAGTCGGCAGGGGCTACGAGCAGTACTTC.

The chain combines TRBV5-3 with TRBJ1-4; no clear D. TRBV5-3 is given ORF status, its function remaining uncertain. V was cut by 5 bases and J by 7 bases, with 15 bases left in between. The CDR3 loop spans 14 amino acids. CDR3 in DNA: TGTGCCAGAAGAGGACTCCCTAGATGTGAAAAACTGTTTTTT. Encoded protein: CARRGLPRCEKLFF.

The rearrangement links TRBV4-1 to TRBJ1-2, with TRBD1 as a possible D gene (6 bases). Trimming stripped 3 bases from V and 8 bases from J, with 13 bases between. This CDR3 spans 13 amino acids. Germline loops: CDR1 MGHRA, CDR2 YSYEKL. The DNA for the CDR3 is TGCGCCAGCAGCCAGGCTGGGGACACGGGCTACACCTTC. Translating it yields CASSQAGDTGYTF.

This clone was detected a few times. This chain links TRBV5-1 with TRBJ2-7, with TRBD2 matching over 14 bases. The CDR3 contains 18 residues. The junction had 11 bases not matched to a gene; V was cut back by 5 bases and J by 1 base. In germline, CDR1 is SGHRS, CDR2 YFSETQ. The CDR3 region is CASRFGTSGRTGSYEQYF. The CDR3 DNA follows: TGCGCCAGCAGGTTCGGGACTAGCGGGAGAACCGGGTCCTACGAGCAGTACTTC.

The chain is built from TRBV30 and TRBJ1-1, with 9 positions matching TRBD1. V shed 1 base, J shed 3 bases, and the junction held 3 bases outside the gene matches. CDR1 GTSNPN and CDR2 SVGIG come from the germline V gene (reference sequence). This CDR3 comprises 14 residues. CDR3: CAWSGGQGHTEAFF. CDR3 DNA: TGTGCCTGGAGTGGAGGACAGGGGCACACTGAAGCTTTCTTT.

The genes are TRBV25-1 and TRBJ1-2; D is unresolved. CDR1 and CDR2 (germline): MGHDK, SYGVNS. V lost 6 bases to trimming and J lost 4 bases, with 9 bases between them. The CDR3 is made up of 12 amino acids. CDR3 bases: TGTGCCAGCAGAAAGAGTGGCTATGGCTACACCTTC. Residues: CASRKSGYGYTF.

This clone appeared a single time. The chain uses TRBV6-5 and TRBJ2-2; no firm D call. Germline V gene data show CDR1 as MNHEY and CDR2 as SVGAGI. The CDR3 runs to 14 residues. V lost 4 bases and J lost 2, with 8 bases in between. In DNA form, the CDR3 reads TGTGCCAGCAGTTTCCTACTTAACACCGGGGAGCTGTTTTTT. It is translated as CASSFLLNTGELFF.

V gene TRBV7-9 combines with J gene TRBJ2-3, with 9 bases identical to TRBD1. Trimming at V came to 8 bases and at J to 5 bases, leaving 14 bases not matched to a gene. Germline CDR1 is SEHNR and CDR2 is FQNEAQ (reference sequence). The CDR3 runs 16 residues. This CDR3 is CASDRPMGQGLDTQYF. The CDR3 nucleotides are TGTGCCAGCGACCGACCTATGGGACAGGGCTTAGATACGCAGTATTTT.

This rearrangement joins TRBV6-5 to TRBJ2-5; D unresolved. V was cut by 0 bases and J by 5 bases, with 10 bases left in between. Per germline, CDR1 MNHEY and CDR2 SVGAGI. The CDR3 totals 14 residues. The CDR3 coding sequence is TGTGCCAGCAGTTACTCCCCCCTGTACGAGACCCAGTACTTC. Translated, it gives CASSYSPLYETQYF.

V gene TRBV19 combines with J gene TRBJ1-1; 8 bases are a match to TRBD1. This CDR3 contains 17 residues. Germline-derived CDR1 and CDR2 are LNHDA and SQIVND (reference sequence). Losses at the gene ends were 5 bases for V and 4 bases for J; bases not matched to a gene: 15. CDR3 sequence (DNA): TGTGCCAGTAGTTATTTGAGACAGGGGCTGGTCGCCACTGAAGCTTTCTTT. Protein sequence: CASSYLRQGLVATEAFF.

The chain couples TRBV4-3 to TRBJ1-2, with a weak D call TRBD1 (6 bases). V lost 0 bases, J lost 4 bases, and 15 bases lay in between. Germline CDR1 LGHNA, CDR2 YSLEER. The CDR3 is 16 amino acids. The CDR3 loop reads CASSQDSRGDLYGYTF. The CDR3 coding sequence is TGCGCCAGCAGCCAAGATTCCAGGGGAGACCTCTATGGCTACACCTTC.

This clone occurred many times. V and J are TRBV7-9 and TRBJ2-7, with 7 bases aligning to TRBD1. CDR1 is SEHNR, CDR2 FQNEAQ, per germline (reference sequence). Trimming at V came to 3 bases and at J to 2 bases, leaving 4 bases not matched to a gene. The CDR3 covers 14 residues. In DNA form, the CDR3 reads TGTGCCAGCAGCTTTCGGGACAGCCCCTACGAGCAGTACTTC. Translating it yields CASSFRDSPYEQYF.

The CDR3 nucleotides are TGTGCCAGCAGTGATGTCGCTAGCGGGGGGTACAATGAGCAGTTCTTC. Residues: CASSDVASGGYNEQFF. The V and J genes are TRBV2 and TRBJ2-1; 11 positions match TRBD2. The CDR3 runs to 16 residues. Germline V gene lookup returns CDR1 SNHLY and CDR2 FYNNEI. The J segment lost 4 bases and the V segment lost 3 bases, leaving 5 bases of the junction unmatched.

The chain joins TRBV2 to TRBJ1-4; 8 positions agree with TRBD1. Germline V CDR1 and CDR2: SNHLY, FYNNEI. This CDR3 comprises 15 residues. V lost 9 bases to trimming and J lost 3 bases; unmatched junction nucleotides: 9. CDR3 bases: TGTGCCAGGAACCATCCAGGGGGCTCTAATGAAAAACTGTTTTTT. Its translation: CARNHPGGSNEKLFF.

The chain combines TRBV19 with TRBJ1-4; D is undetermined. The CDR3 spans 16 residues. Trimming stripped 3 bases from V and 0 bases from J, with 11 bases between. Germline V CDR1 and CDR2: LNHDA, SQIVND (reference sequence). CDR3 DNA: TGTGCCAGTAGTATTGTCAGGAGCTCAACTAATGAAAAACTGTTTTTT. Amino acids: CASSIVRSSTNEKLFF.

This clone was seen once. V is TRBV11-2 and J is TRBJ2-7; unclear D gene. Germline V gives CDR1 SGHAT, CDR2 FQNNGV. V was shortened by 0 bases and J by 5 bases, with 11 bases between the two germline ends. The CDR3 has 14 residues. CDR3 amino acids: CASSLDVVSHEQYF. CDR3 DNA sequence: TGTGCCAGCAGCTTAGATGTTGTGAGCCACGAGCAGTACTTC. Together with reference TRBV11-2 and TRBJ2-7, the CDR3 gives the full variable domain: EAGVAQSPRYKIIEKRQSVAFWCNPISGHATLYWYQQILGQGPKLLIQFQNNGVVDDSQLPKDRFSAERLKGVDSTLKIQPAKLEDSAVYLCASSLDVVSHEQYFGPGTRLTVT.

This chain links TRBV6-1 with TRBJ1-3; D not resolved. The germline CDR1 and CDR2 sequences are MNHNS and SASEGT. Trimming cost V 3 bases and J 5 bases, with 11 bases left between them. CDR3 length: 14 residues. The CDR3: CASSDSFYRNTIYF. CDR3 nucleotides: TGTGCCAGCAGTGACAGTTTCTATAGAAACACCATATATTTT.

The chain links TRBV10-3 to TRBJ1-5; D remains ambiguous. Germline-derived CDR1 and CDR2 are ENHRY and SYGVKD. This CDR3 has 14 amino acids. The V gene lost 2 bases and the J gene lost 6 bases, with 11 bases spanning the gap. This CDR3 reads CAISEEVIGQPQHF. In nucleotides, the CDR3 is TGTGCCATCAGTGAGGAGGTTATCGGTCAGCCCCAGCATTTT.